The present T cell receptor beta chain was sequenced within a study of T cell responses to AZD1222 COVID-19 vaccine. Study-wide points: Among spike-specific TCRs, nearly half reportedly target unmutated variant regions.

TCRdb's table, derived via immunoSEQ multiplex PCR, lists solely in-frame clones and lacks some. The top ten clones hold about 7% of a sample with under 150,000 clones, approximately 90% of them seen once. Notes on this clone: The target antigen is unknown. This specimen includes other DNA sequences encoding the same CDR3.

CDR3 length equals 15 residues. The V segment lost 2 bases and the J segment 4 bases; nucleotides outside the gene matches: 2. Germline V gives CDR1 LNHNV, CDR2 YYDKDF (reference sequence). The sequence was obtained from an adult in good health. Here the sequenced sample was peripheral blood, taken on day 0 of AZD1222 vaccination. V usage is TRBV15 and J usage is TRBJ1-4; 9 nucleotides align to TRBD1. The CDR3 DNA follows: TGTGCCACCAGCAGACCGACAGGGGGTAATGAAAAACTGTTTTTT. Translated, it gives CATSRPTGGNEKLFF.